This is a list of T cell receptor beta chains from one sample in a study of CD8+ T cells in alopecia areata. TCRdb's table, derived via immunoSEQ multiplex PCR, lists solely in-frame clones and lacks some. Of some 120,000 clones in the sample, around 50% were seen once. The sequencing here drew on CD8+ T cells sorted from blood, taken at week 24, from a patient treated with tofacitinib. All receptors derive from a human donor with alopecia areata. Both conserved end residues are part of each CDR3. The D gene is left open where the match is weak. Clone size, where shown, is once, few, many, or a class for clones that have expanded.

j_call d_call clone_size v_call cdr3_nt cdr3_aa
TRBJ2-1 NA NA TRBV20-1 TGCAGTGTTAGGTGGAAGGGGCAGCAGTTCTTC CSVRWKGQQFF
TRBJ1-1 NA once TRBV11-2 TGTGCCAGCAGCGCAGTGAACACTGAAGCTTTCTTT CASSAVNTEAFF
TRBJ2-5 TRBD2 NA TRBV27 TGTGCCAGCAGTCCCGGGACTAGCTTGGAGACCCAGTACTTC CASSPGTSLETQYF
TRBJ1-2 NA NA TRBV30 TGTGCCTGGAGCCCCGGGGGGGACTATGGCTACACCTTC CAWSPGGDYGYTF
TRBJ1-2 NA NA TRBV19 TGTGCCAGTAGTATAGACGGCAGCTACTATGGCTACACCTTC CASSIDGSYYGYTF
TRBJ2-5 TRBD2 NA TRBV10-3 TGTGCCATCAGATCAGTTGCTAGCGGTGTACAAGAGACCCAGTACTTC CAIRSVASGVQETQYF
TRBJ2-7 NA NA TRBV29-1 TGCAGCGTTGATTGGGGGACCTCCTACGAGCAGTACTTC CSVDWGTSYEQYF
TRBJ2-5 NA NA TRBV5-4 TGTGCCAGCAGCTTGGCCGGGGGCCAAGAGACCCAGTACTTC CASSLAGGQETQYF
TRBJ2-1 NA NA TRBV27 TGTGCCAGCAGTTGGGCTAATGAGCAGTTCTTC CASSWANEQFF
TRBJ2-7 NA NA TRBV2 TGTGCCAGCAGTGAAGCGCTCTGGGGGTCCTACGAGCAGTACTTC CASSEALWGSYEQYF
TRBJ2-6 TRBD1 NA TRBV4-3 TGCGCCAGCAGCCAAGGGACAGGTGGGGCCAACGTCCTGACTTTC CASSQGTGGANVLTF
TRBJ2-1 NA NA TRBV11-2 TGTGCCAGCAGCTTCGGTTCGCGCTCGAATGAGCAGTTCTTC CASSFGSRSNEQFF
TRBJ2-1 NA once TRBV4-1 TGCGCCAGCAGCCACACTAGTTACAATGAGCAGTTCTTC CASSHTSYNEQFF
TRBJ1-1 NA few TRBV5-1 TGCGCCAGCAGCTTGGTACTCGGGGCAGGGCTCTTGAACACTGAAGCTTTCTTT CASSLVLGAGLLNTEAFF
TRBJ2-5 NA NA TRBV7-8 TGTGCCAGCAGCACCGACTGGCTGGAAGAGACCCAGTACTTC CASSTDWLEETQYF
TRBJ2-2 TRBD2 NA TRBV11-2 TGTGCCAGCAGGCCGAGACTAGCGGGGGCCTTAAACACCGGGGAGCTGTTTTTT CASRPRLAGALNTGELFF
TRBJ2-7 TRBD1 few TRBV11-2 TGTGCCAGCACGACAGGGAACGAGCAGTACTTC CASTTGNEQYF
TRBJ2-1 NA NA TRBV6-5 TGTGCCAGCAGTTACTACGGGCAGGGAGACAATGAGCAGTTCTTC CASSYYGQGDNEQFF
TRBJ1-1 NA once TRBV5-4 TGTGCCAGCAGGGGAACACCGAACACTGAAGCTTTCTTT CASRGTPNTEAFF
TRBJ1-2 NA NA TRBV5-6 TGTGCCAGCAGCCCGCGGGGGCAGAACTATGGCTACACCTTC CASSPRGQNYGYTF
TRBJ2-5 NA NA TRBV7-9 TGTGCCAGCAGCCCCCGGAGGGTTAGGGAGACCCAGTACTTC CASSPRRVRETQYF
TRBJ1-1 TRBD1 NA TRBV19 TGTGCCAGTAACGACAGGGTCCAGGGGAACACTGAAGCTTTCTTT CASNDRVQGNTEAFF
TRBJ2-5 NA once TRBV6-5 TGTGCCAGCAGCGCGCTTTGGGGTGAGCAGTACTTC CASSALWGEQYF
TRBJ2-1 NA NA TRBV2 TGTGCCAGCAAGTTGGGTACGTCCTACAATGAGCAGTTCTTC CASKLGTSYNEQFF
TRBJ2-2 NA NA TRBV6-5 TGTGCCAGCAGTTGGGCCAGGGCAGGAGGGGTGGAGGAGCTGTTTTTT CASSWARAGGVEELFF
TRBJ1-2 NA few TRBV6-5 TGTGCCGTAAACGGGGGAAATGGCTACACCTTC CAVNGGNGYTF
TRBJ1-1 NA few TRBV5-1 TGCGCCAGCAGTCAAATGTCGGACACTGAAGCTTTCTTT CASSQMSDTEAFF
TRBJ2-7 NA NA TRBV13 TGTGCCAGCAGCTTGGGGCAGGCACACTACGAGCAGTACTTC CASSLGQAHYEQYF
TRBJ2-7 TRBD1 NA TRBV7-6 TGTGCCAGCAGCTTAGCGACGGGGACAGGTTCTACCTCCTACGAGCAGTACTTC CASSLATGTGSTSYEQYF
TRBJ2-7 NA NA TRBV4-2 TGTGCCAGCAGCCAAGAAGACAGGGGAGGGTACGAGCAGTACTTC CASSQEDRGGYEQYF
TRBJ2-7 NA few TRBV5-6 TGTGCCAGCAGTAAAAGGGCCAGCTACGAGCAGTACTTC CASSKRASYEQYF
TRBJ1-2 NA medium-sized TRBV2 TGTGCCAGCAGTGAAGCCTACGGCCCGGACATCGATGGCTACACCTTC CASSEAYGPDIDGYTF
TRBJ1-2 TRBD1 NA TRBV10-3 TGTGCCATCAGTGGGGGGGACAGCTATTATGGCTACACCTTC CAISGGDSYYGYTF
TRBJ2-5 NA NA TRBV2 TGTGCCAGCAGTGAATCGGCAGAAGAGACCCAGTACTTC CASSESAEETQYF
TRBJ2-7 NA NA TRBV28 TGTGCCAGCAGTTTAGGGGGGACCCCCTACGAGCAGTACTTC CASSLGGTPYEQYF
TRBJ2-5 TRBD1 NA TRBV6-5 TGTGCCAGCAGTTGGGGGACAGCCCCACAAGAGACCCAGTACTTC CASSWGTAPQETQYF
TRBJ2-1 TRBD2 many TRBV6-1 TGTGCCAGCAGGCCGACTAGCGGGGCTGAGCAGTTCTTC CASRPTSGAEQFF
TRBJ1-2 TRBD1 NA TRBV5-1 TGCGCCAGCAGTCCAGGGGGAGACTATGGCTACACCTTC CASSPGGDYGYTF
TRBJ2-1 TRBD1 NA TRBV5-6 TGTGCCAGCAGCTGGGCGACAGGGTTCAACAATGAGCAGTTCTTC CASSWATGFNNEQFF
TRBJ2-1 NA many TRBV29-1 TGCAGCGCTGACGGGGGAGGTCGCTACAATGAGCAGTTCTTC CSADGGGRYNEQFF
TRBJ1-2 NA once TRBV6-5 TGTGCCAGCAGCCTAGGGGGGGCCTATGGCTACACCTTC CASSLGGAYGYTF
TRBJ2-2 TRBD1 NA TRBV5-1 TGCGCCAGCAGCTCCGGACAGGGAGCGAACACCGGGGAGCTGTTTTTT CASSSGQGANTGELFF
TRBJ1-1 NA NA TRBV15 TGTGCCACCAGCAGGGGCCTGGCAGGGCAGAGCACTGAAGCTTTCTTT CATSRGLAGQSTEAFF
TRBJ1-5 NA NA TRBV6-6 TGTGCCAGCCGCTCGTCCGGGGACGTCAATCAGCCCCAGCATTTT CASRSSGDVNQPQHF
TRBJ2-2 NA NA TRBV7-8 TGTGCCAGCAGCGAAGGGTTTGCGAACACCGGGGAGCTGTTTTTT CASSEGFANTGELFF
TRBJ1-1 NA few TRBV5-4 TGTGCCAGCAGCTTGACAGGTCTGGCAGGGGAAGCTTTCTTT CASSLTGLAGEAFF
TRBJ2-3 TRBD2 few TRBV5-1 TGCGCCAGCAGCACGACTATAGCGGGGATAACTACAGATACGCAGTATTTT CASSTTIAGITTDTQYF
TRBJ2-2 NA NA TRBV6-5 TGTGCCAGCAGTTATACACTTCTTCCCTCCGGGGAGCTGTTTTTT CASSYTLLPSGELFF
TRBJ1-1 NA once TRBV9 TGTGCCAGCAGCCCGGTAGACTATGGCGGCACTGAAGCTTTCTTT CASSPVDYGGTEAFF
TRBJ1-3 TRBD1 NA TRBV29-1 TGCAGCGTACAGGGGCAGAGCTCTGGAAACACCATATATTTT CSVQGQSSGNTIYF
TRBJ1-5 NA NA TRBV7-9 TGTGCCAGCAGCTTTTTCGGGTCGGGCAATCAGCCCCAGCATTTT CASSFFGSGNQPQHF